Each of the 22 T cell receptor beta chains below was sequenced from the same sample in a study of blood T cells in healthy people across ages. The use of a sample-barcoded 5' primer and a J-beta primer mix characterized a second PCR of about 7 to 12 cycles. MiXCR, applied by TCRdb to the 5' RACE reads, yields one record per CDR3 protein. The sample has hundreds of thousands of distinct CDR3 sequences; roughly 32% are singletons. Sequenced input: blood. The source of these receptors is a woman older than 75 in good health.

This clonotype was counted only a few times. The chain uses TRBV12-3 or TRBV12-4 and TRBJ2-2, with a weak D call TRBD2 (6 bases). The germline V and J ends were trimmed by 7 bases and 4 bases, with 10 bases remaining between them. The CDR3 totals 13 residues. As DNA, the CDR3 is TGTGCCAGCACCCGGGGGACCACCGGGGAGCTGTTTTTT. Translating it yields CASTRGTTGELFF.

This clonotype has a count of ten or more. The J gene is TRBJ2-5, the V gene TRBV20-1; 13 nucleotides match TRBD2. V was clipped by 0 bases and J by 4 bases; unmatched bases: 2. This CDR3 comprises 15 residues. Germline lookup yields CDR1 DFQATT and CDR2 SNEGSKA (reference sequence). The CDR3: CSARDGTSGAETQYF. The DNA for the CDR3 is TGCAGTGCTAGAGATGGGACTAGCGGGGCAGAGACCCAGTACTTC.

This clonotype has a count of ten or more. The chain combines TRBV20-1 with TRBJ2-3; a possible D gene is TRBD1 (5 bases). The CDR3 runs to 12 residues. Per germline, CDR1 DFQATT and CDR2 SNEGSKA (reference sequence). With 3 bases removed from V and 6 bases from J, the gap between germline ends came to 10 bases. CDR3 sequence reads: CSASSQGDTQYF. CDR3 DNA sequence: TGCAGTGCTAGTTCGCAGGGCGATACGCAGTATTTT.

This clonotype was recorded at least ten times. Germline is not matched at one junction end, which may reflect a read error. V is TRBV7-7 and J is TRBJ2-5; D is possibly TRBD2 (6 bases). This CDR3 contains 16 residues. Per the germline V gene, CDR1 is SSHAT and CDR2 is FNYEAQ (reference sequence). The DNA of the CDR3 is TGTGCTAGCAGCTTGGGGAACGGAGGAGGGCTGGAGACCCAGTACTTC. It encodes CASSLGNGGGLETQYF.

A remark on this clonotype: Given a much more abundant clone one base away, this may be a read error. Since the CDR3 does not end with the conserved phenylalanine or tryptophan, this likely comes from a read error. The rearrangement links TRBV4-3 to TRBJ2-3; D may be TRBD2 (6 bases). The V gene lost 0 bases and the J gene lost 0 bases, with 10 bases spanning the gap. CDR1 is LGHNA and CDR2 is YSLEER in the germline V gene. This CDR3 comprises 16 residues. CDR3 amino acids: CASSQEAGTSTDTQYL. The CDR3 DNA sequence: TGCGCCAGCAGCCAAGAGGCAGGGACTAGCACAGATACGCAGTATTTG.

With regard to this clonotype: A much larger clone is a single base away; this may be a read error. The chain employs TRBV7-3 and TRBJ2-1; D not resolved. Trimming pared 6 bases from V and 0 bases from J, leaving 15 bases between. Germline-derived CDR1 and CDR2 are SGHTA and FQGTGA. The CDR3 runs 16 residues. CDR3 loop: CASSHKQCSSYNEQFF. The CDR3 DNA reads TGTGCCAGCAGTCATAAACAGTGTAGCTCCTACAATGAGCAGTTCTTC.

The chain is built from TRBV28 and TRBJ2-5, with TRBD1 as a possible D gene (5 bases). The V end was cut by 6 bases, the J end by 1 base, with 15 bases between. This CDR3 has 15 residues. From germline, CDR1 is MDHEN and CDR2 SYDVKM. CDR3 sequence (DNA): TGTGCCAGCAGCCCCTCGTCCAGGGCCCAAGAGACCCAGTACTTC. It yields the protein CASSPSSRAQETQYF.

The chain combines TRBV4-1 with TRBJ1-1; D gene ambiguous. Germline V gives CDR1 MGHRA, CDR2 YSYEKL. The CDR3 length is 17 residues. V was clipped by 1 base and J by 6 bases, with 21 bases between them. DNA for the CDR3: TGCGCCAGCAGCCAAGTAAAGGTAGGACCCACGGCGGCTGAAGCTTTCTTT. It yields the protein CASSQVKVGPTAAEAFF.

This clonotype was observed at least ten times. The chain has TRBV6-4 and TRBJ2-3, with D perhaps being TRBD1 or TRBD2 (6 bases each). Germline CDR1 and CDR2: MRHNA and SNTAGT. The CDR3 sequence is 15 residues long. V was pared by 3 bases and J by 3 bases, with 13 bases between. This chain's CDR3 is CASSEQGTDTDTQYF. For the CDR3, the DNA is TGTGCCAGCAGTGAGCAGGGGACTGATACAGATACGCAGTATTTT.

This clonotype has ten or more counts. V and J are TRBV24-1 and TRBJ2-1; D is unresolved. Trimming left V 4 bases short and J 5 bases short, with 11 bases between. The CDR3 runs 14 residues. Germline CDR1 KGHDR, CDR2 SFDVKD. The CDR3 coding sequence is TGTGCCACCAGTGAGGCCAGGATGAACAATGAGCAGTTCTTC. Amino acid sequence: CATSEARMNNEQFF.

Comments on this clonotype: This may be a read error, as it is one base from a much larger clone. The chain links TRBV5-4 to TRBJ2-5; 9 bases line up with TRBD1. The germline gives CDR1 SGHNT, CDR2 YYREEE (reference sequence). This CDR3 is built from 15 residues. The DNA of the CDR3 is TGTGCCAACAGCCCTGGACAGGGGTTCCAAGAGACCCAGTACTTC. Protein: CANSPGQGFQETQYF.

The chain links TRBV18 to TRBJ2-6, with no clear D. Germline V lookup: CDR1 KGHSH, CDR2 LQKENI. The CDR3 contains 16 residues. The V gene lost 0 bases and the J gene lost 3 bases, with 9 bases spanning the gap. CDR3 loop: CASSPPGTGGANVLTF. CDR3 sequence (DNA): TGTGCCAGCTCACCACCAGGCACCGGTGGGGCCAACGTCCTGACTTTC.

With respect to this clonotype: One end of the junction varies from germline; a read error may be responsible. The chain links TRBV13 to TRBJ2-6; D gene unclear. This CDR3 is built from 15 residues. CDR1 is PRHDT and CDR2 is FYEKMQ in the germline V gene (reference sequence). The CDR3, as DNA: TGTGCCGGCAGCTTTTCGGGTTCTGGGGCCAACGTCCTGACTTTC. Encoded protein: CAGSFSGSGANVLTF. Full variable domain (rest looked up from reference TRBV13 and TRBJ2-6): AAGVIQSPRHLIKEKRETATLKCYPIPRHDTVYWYQQGPGQDPQFLISFYEKMQSDKGSIPDRFSAQQFSDYHSELNMSSLELGDSALYFCAGSFSGSGANVLTFGAGSRLTVL.

This chain links TRBV20-1 with TRBJ2-3; perhaps D is TRBD1 or TRBD2 (6 bases each). The V gene's germline CDR1 is DFQATT and CDR2 SNEGSKA (reference sequence). This CDR3 is 15 amino acids long. CDR3 bases: TGCGGTGTAAGTGCCGGGGGCCCCTCTACAGATACGCAGTATTTT. This sequence encodes CGVSAGGPSTDTQYF.

The chain couples TRBV7-2 to TRBJ2-7; D not resolved. Germline V lookup: CDR1 SGHTA, CDR2 FQGNSA. Deletions cut 3 bases from V and 0 bases from J, with 9 bases between. The CDR3 runs to 14 residues. The CDR3 spells CASSFELSSYEQYF. The DNA for the CDR3 is TGTGCCAGCAGCTTCGAACTGAGCTCCTACGAGCAGTACTTC.

This clonotype turned up a few times. The J gene is TRBJ2-1, the V gene TRBV19; possible D gene TRBD2, 6 bases. The CDR3 is 15 amino acids. Germline V gene sequence: CDR1 LNHDA, CDR2 SQIVND (reference sequence). Trimming pared 5 bases from V and 4 bases from J, leaving 15 bases between. CDR3 loop: CASSSRDFGYNEQFF. DNA for the CDR3: TGTGCCAGTAGTTCCCGGGACTTCGGTTACAATGAGCAGTTCTTC.

The chain joins TRBV7-2 to TRBJ2-5, with TRBD1 as a possible D gene (6 bases). This CDR3 comprises 13 residues. Looked up from germline, CDR1 is SGHTA and CDR2 is FQGNSA. Trimming shortened V by 4 bases and J by 2 bases, and 8 bases separated the two germline ends. The CDR3 sequence: CASSYRVQETQYF. The DNA of the CDR3 is TGTGCCAGCAGCTACAGGGTTCAAGAGACCCAGTACTTC.

The genes are TRBV5-1 and TRBJ2-5; TRBD1 matches at 7 bases. V gave up 6 bases and J gave up 4 bases; unmatched junction bases: 12. This CDR3 is 15 amino acids long. CDR1 is SGHRS and CDR2 is YFSETQ in the germline V gene. The CDR3 is CASNPDRVIAETQYF. The CDR3 DNA follows: TGCGCCAGCAATCCCGACAGGGTAATTGCAGAGACCCAGTACTTC. The full variable domain, its missing parts supplied by reference TRBV5-1 and TRBJ2-5, is KAGVTQTPRYLIKTRGQQVTLSCSPISGHRSVSWYQQTPGQGLQFLFEYFSETQRNKGNFPGRFSGRQFSNSRSEMNVSTLELGDSALYLCASNPDRVIAETQYFGPGTRLLVL.

This clonotype was picked up a small number of times. This chain uses TRBV5-1 with TRBJ1-2; D gene unclear. The CDR3 contains 13 residues. V was trimmed by 5 bases and J by 8 bases, leaving 16 bases between them. Germline lookup yields CDR1 SGHRS and CDR2 YFSETQ. CDR3 in DNA: TGCGCCAGCAGTTCGGCTCCCAGGCGAGGCTACACCTTC. Translating it yields CASSSAPRRGYTF.

This clonotype was picked up many times. V and J are TRBV6-5 and TRBJ1-2; 9 bases line up with TRBD1. J was trimmed by 4 bases and V by 5 bases; bases with no gene match: 5. The CDR3 is made up of 14 amino acids. Looked up from germline, CDR1 is MNHEY and CDR2 is SVGAGI. CDR3 DNA sequence: TGTGCCAGCAGTGGGGGGGGACAGGGCTATGGCTACACCTTC. Protein sequence: CASSGGGQGYGYTF.

This clonotype was seen ten or more times. V gene TRBV20-1 combines with J gene TRBJ1-2, with a weak D call TRBD1 (5 bases). The V end lost 5 bases, the J end lost 2 bases, and 9 bases lay between the germline ends. This CDR3 region has 12 residues. Germline values: CDR1 DFQATT, CDR2 SNEGSKA (reference sequence). The CDR3 DNA sequence: TGCAGTGCTGATGGACAAAACTATGGCTACACCTTC. This gives the protein CSADGQNYGYTF.

Turning to this clonotype: The conserved final phenylalanine or tryptophan is absent from the CDR3, which likely points to a read error. The chain links TRBV5-5 to TRBJ2-7; weak D call: TRBD1 (6 bases). CDR3 length: 15 amino acids. Germline V gene data show CDR1 as SGHKS and CDR2 as YYEKEE (reference sequence). Deletions cut 3 bases from V and 0 bases from J, with 13 bases between. DNA of the CDR3: TGTGCCAGCAGCTCTAGACAGGCACTCTCCTACGAGCAGTACTCC. This gives the protein CASSSRQALSYEQYS.